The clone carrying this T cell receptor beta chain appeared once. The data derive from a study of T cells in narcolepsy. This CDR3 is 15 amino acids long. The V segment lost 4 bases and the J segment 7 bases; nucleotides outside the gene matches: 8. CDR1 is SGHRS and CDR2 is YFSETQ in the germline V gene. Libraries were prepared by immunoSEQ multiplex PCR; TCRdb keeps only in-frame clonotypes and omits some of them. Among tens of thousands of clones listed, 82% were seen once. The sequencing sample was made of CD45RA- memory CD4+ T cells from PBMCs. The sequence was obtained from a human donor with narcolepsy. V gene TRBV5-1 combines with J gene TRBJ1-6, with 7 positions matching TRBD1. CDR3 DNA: TGCGCCAGCAGCAAGGGACAGTCTCTCAATTCACCCCTCCACTTT. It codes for CASSKGQSLNSPLHF. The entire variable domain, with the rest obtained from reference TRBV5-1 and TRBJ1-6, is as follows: KAGVTQTPRYLIKTRGQQVTLSCSPISGHRSVSWYQQTPGQGLQFLFEYFSETQRNKGNFPGRFSGRQFSNSRSEMNVSTLELGDSALYLCASSKGQSLNSPLHFGNGTRLTVT.